Listed here are 2 T cell receptor beta chains from one sample, sequenced in a study of early T cells in non-severe SARS-CoV-2 infection. Using its own MiXCR run on the 5' RACE reads, TCRdb lists one record per CDR3 protein. The sample records around 66,000 distinct CDR3 sequences, 5.9% being singletons. Sequences were derived from whole blood, sampled at baseline. All receptors derive from an adult who was a healthcare worker with PCR-confirmed SARS-CoV-2 infection or an uninfected control (not recorded which).

This clonotype was seen a few times. V gene TRBV7-9 combines with J gene TRBJ2-7, with no clear D. The CDR3 covers 12 residues. V was cut by 6 bases and J by 3 bases, with 9 bases left in between. Germline values: CDR1 SEHNR, CDR2 FQNEAQ (reference sequence). The CDR3 is CASRPDSYEQYF. The CDR3 DNA reads TGTGCCAGCAGACCAGATAGCTACGAGCAGTACTTC.

The table lists this clonotype with many counts. V gene TRBV25-1 combines with J gene TRBJ1-2, with 8 bases lining up with TRBD1. Germline CDR1 and CDR2: MGHDK and SYGVNS. The CDR3 is 15 amino acids. V shed 4 bases and J 3 bases; nucleotides not matched to a gene: 7. CDR3 amino acids: CASSGQGTSYYGYTF. CDR3 coding DNA: TGTGCCAGCAGTGGACAGGGGACATCGTACTATGGCTACACCTTC.